The present TCR beta chain was sequenced within a study of shared clonotypes between healthy human individuals. As for the study in general: Each donor's CD4 naive and CD4 memory cells filled three plates apiece, CD8 naive two, and CD8 memory one.

The germline CDR1 and CDR2 sequences are MNHEY and SMNVEV (reference sequence). This CDR3 is built from 15 residues. With V trimmed by 6 bases and J by 1 base, 3 bases remained unmatched. Some clones are missing from TCRdb's copy, which holds only in-frame ones; the method was immunoSEQ multiplex PCR. The data contain 2 million to 3 million clones, over 85% of them singletons. The chain couples TRBV27 to TRBJ2-5, with TRBD2 matching over 12 bases. This clonotype was obtained from a man younger than 35 in good health. Some clones in this sample may be carry-over from other donors' samples. Source material: naive CD4+ T cells from PBMCs. Sample subset: CD45RA+ positively selected. The CDR3 DNA is TGTGCCAGCAGACTAGCGGGAGGTCTCCAAGAGACCCAGTACTTC. Its protein product is CASRLAGGLQETQYF.